This T cell receptor (beta chain) was captured by sequencing in a study of blood T cell repertoires in COVID-19. As for the study in general: Samples came from the United States, Italy and Spain, spanning acute and convalescent COVID-19. T cells, B-cell-depleted T cells, or PBMCs supplied cDNA or gDNA.

The assay was immunoSEQ multiplex PCR, and TCRdb's table has in-frame clones only and misses some. The sample lists about 290,000 clones, around nine tenths seen once, with roughly 5.1% in the top ten. V lost 6 bases and J lost 4; bases outside the gene matches: 3. CDR1 and CDR2 (germline): LNHNV, YYDKDF (reference sequence). This CDR3 region has 13 residues. The V and J genes are TRBV15 and TRBJ1-1, with 9 positions matching TRBD1. The specimen sequenced was peripheral blood. The origin of this receptor is a man aged 40-49 years with acute or convalescent COVID-19. CDR3 loop: CATSGTGRTEAFF. CDR3 coding DNA: TGTGCCACCAGTGGGACAGGGCGCACTGAAGCTTTCTTT. The whole variable domain, remainder taken from reference TRBV15 and TRBJ1-1, is DAMVIQNPRYQVTQFGKPVTLSCSQTLNHNVMYWYQQKSSQAPKLLFHYYDKDFNNEADTPDNFQSRRPNTSFCFLDIRSPGLGDTAMYLCATSGTGRTEAFFGQGTRLTVV.